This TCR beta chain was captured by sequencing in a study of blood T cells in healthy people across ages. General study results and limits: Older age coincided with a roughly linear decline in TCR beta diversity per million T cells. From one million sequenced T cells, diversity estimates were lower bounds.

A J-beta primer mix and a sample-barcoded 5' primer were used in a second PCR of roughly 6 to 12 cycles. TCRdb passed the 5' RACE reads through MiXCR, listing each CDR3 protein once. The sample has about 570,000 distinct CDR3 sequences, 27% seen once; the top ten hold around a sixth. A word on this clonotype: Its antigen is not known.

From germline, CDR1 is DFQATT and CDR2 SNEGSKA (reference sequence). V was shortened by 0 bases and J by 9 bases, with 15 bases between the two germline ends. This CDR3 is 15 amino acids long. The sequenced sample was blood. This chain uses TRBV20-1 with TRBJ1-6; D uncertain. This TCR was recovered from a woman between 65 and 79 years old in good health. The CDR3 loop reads CSARDRRDTSSPLHF. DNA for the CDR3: TGCAGTGCTAGAGATCGGCGGGATACCTCTTCACCCCTCCACTTT.